The 10 T cell receptor beta chains listed next were all sequenced from one sample in a study of blood T cells in healthy people across ages. The authors ran a second PCR of 7 to 11 cycles using a sample-barcoded 5' primer and a J-beta primer mix. TCRdb processed the 5' RACE reads anew with MiXCR; each CDR3 protein has one entry. The sample includes approximately 1,000,000 distinct CDR3 sequences, more than 30% of them seen just once. Sequences were obtained from blood. All receptors derive from a man aged 18 to 29 in good health.

This sequence joins TRBV4-2 and TRBJ2-1, with D perhaps given as TRBD1 or TRBD2 (5 bases each). Germline CDR1 reads LGHNA; CDR2 reads YNFKEQ. The V gene lost 5 bases and the J gene lost 6 bases, with 14 bases spanning the gap. CDR3 length: 14 residues. CDR3 sequence (DNA): TGTGCCAGCAGCTATAAGGGGACCGGCAATGAGCAGTTCTTC. Translation: CASSYKGTGNEQFF.

The V call is TRBV3-1, the J call TRBJ2-1, with D perhaps TRBD1 (5 bases). Per the germline V gene, CDR1 is LGHDT and CDR2 is YNNKEL (reference sequence). The V end was cut by 1 base, the J end by 5 bases, with 9 bases between. This CDR3 is 14 amino acids long. The CDR3 region has the DNA TGTGCCAGCAGCCAAGGAAGGGGCAACAATGAGCAGTTCTTC. Its protein is CASSQGRGNNEQFF.

The chain has TRBV4-3 and TRBJ2-5; 14 nucleotides line up with TRBD2. This CDR3 has 15 amino acids. The V segment lost 1 base and the J segment 5 bases; nucleotides outside the gene matches: 0. Germline assignment: CDR1 LGHNA and CDR2 YSLEER. The CDR3 bases are TGCGCCAGCAGCCAAGGACTAGCGGGGGGGGAGACCCAGTACTTC. Encoded protein: CASSQGLAGGETQYF.

V is TRBV24-1 and J is TRBJ1-2; weak D call: TRBD1 (5 bases). Germline CDR1 reads KGHDR; CDR2 reads SFDVKD. The CDR3 sequence is 13 residues long. The ends were cut back, 3 bases at V and 8 bases at J, with 12 bases in the middle. The CDR3 sequence: CATSDTDSSGYTF. The DNA for the CDR3 is TGTGCCACCAGTGATACCGACAGTTCCGGCTACACCTTC.

This clonotype occurred a few times. With a much larger clone just one base away, this may be a read error. This chain connects TRBV7-9 to TRBJ1-2; no definite D call. The CDR3 extends over 13 amino acids. Looked up from germline, CDR1 is SEHNR and CDR2 is FQNEAQ (reference sequence). V was clipped by 11 bases and J by 2 bases, with 15 bases between them. The DNA of the CDR3 is TGTGCCCTCGTGGCCCACGGGAACTATGGCTACACCTTC. Translation gives CALVAHGNYGYTF.

This clonotype was counted between two and nine times. This chain connects TRBV12-5 to TRBJ1-1, with D maybe TRBD1 (6 bases). CDR1 LGHNT and CDR2 FRNRAP come from the germline V gene. The CDR3 totals 11 residues. V lost 5 bases to trimming and J lost 9 bases, with 10 bases between them. The CDR3 DNA reads TGTGCTAGTGGTCCCGGACAGCAAGCTTTCTTT. Translating gives CASGPGQQAFF.

This chain uses TRBV12-3 or TRBV12-4 with TRBJ2-5; tentative D call: TRBD2 (6 bases). The CDR3 is made up of 15 amino acids. Trimming took off 1 base at V and 2 bases at J, with 11 bases between the two ends. The CDR3 DNA is TGTGCCAGCAGTTTAGGAGTGGCGGGACAAGAGACCCAGTACTTC. Translating it yields CASSLGVAGQETQYF.

The V call is TRBV6-6, the J call TRBJ1-2; 7 positions match TRBD1. The CDR3 consists of 13 residues. The V gene's germline CDR1 is MNHNY and CDR2 SVGAGI (reference sequence). The V and J ends lost 5 bases and 8 bases, in that order; junction bases with no gene match: 8. This CDR3 is CASSVGTAWGYTF. CDR3 DNA: TGTGCCAGCAGTGTCGGGACAGCCTGGGGCTACACCTTC.

This clonotype has only a few counts. The chain employs TRBV7-8 and TRBJ2-7, with 7 bases lining up with TRBD1. Germline CDR1 is SGHVS and CDR2 is FQNEAQ. CDR3 length: 18 amino acids. The V and J ends lost 5 bases and 0 bases, in that order; junction bases with no gene match: 16. Here the CDR3 reads CASSALISWQGDSYEQYF. CDR3 DNA: TGTGCCAGCAGCGCTCTTATTTCGTGGCAGGGGGACTCCTACGAGCAGTACTTC.

V gene TRBV4-3 combines with J gene TRBJ1-1; D remains unclear. CDR3 size: 14 residues. Deletions cut 0 bases from V and 7 bases from J, with 12 bases between. The V gene's germline CDR1 is LGHNA and CDR2 YSLEER. The CDR3 here is CASSQESQPGEAFF. CDR3 in DNA: TGCGCCAGCAGCCAAGAAAGTCAGCCGGGTGAAGCTTTCTTT.